Following are 3 T cell receptor beta chains from one sample sequenced in a study of neurological immune-mediated disorders. MiXCR was run by TCRdb on the 5' RACE reads, yielding one entry per CDR3 protein. The sample has tens of thousands of distinct CDR3 sequences, roughly 10% seen once. Time point given: longitudinal time-point 2. Sequenced input: PBMCs. All receptors come from a young man in good health.

The rearrangement joins TRBV27 to TRBJ1-1; 9 positions agree with TRBD1. CDR3 length equals 16 residues. CDR1 is MNHEY, CDR2 SMNVEV, per germline (reference sequence). V lost 5 bases to trimming and J lost 0 bases; unmatched junction nucleotides: 7. The DNA for the CDR3 is TGTGCCAGCAGTCCCCTACAGGGGGCTTTGAACACTGAAGCTTTCTTT. Translated, it gives CASSPLQGALNTEAFF.

This clonotype came up a few times. The gene calls are TRBV7-2 and TRBJ2-6; D is perhaps TRBD1 or TRBD2 (5 bases each). The V and J ends lost 7 bases and 2 bases respectively, with 21 bases between them. Germline CDR1 and CDR2: SGHTA and FQGNSA. The CDR3 sequence is 18 residues long. Written as DNA, the CDR3 is TGTGCCAGCACCTACGGGACGGCGACGTTTGCTGGGGCCAACGTCCTGACTTTC. Encoded protein: CASTYGTATFAGANVLTF.

In its sample, this clonotype was seen many times. The rearrangement joins TRBV27 to TRBJ1-1; D is ambiguous. Trimming shortened V by 3 bases and J by 1 base, and 9 bases separated the two germline ends. CDR1 and CDR2 (germline): MNHEY, SMNVEV (reference sequence). The CDR3 has 14 amino acids. The CDR3 DNA follows: TGTGCCAGCAGTTTTAATCGGGCGAACACTGAAGCTTTCTTT. Translation gives CASSFNRANTEAFF.